The 15 T cell receptor beta chains in this list originate from one sample, sequenced in a study of cytomegalovirus exposure and HLA in healthy donors. The study ran its PCR with 60 Vbeta and 13 Jbeta primers. The repertoire was sequenced with immunoSEQ multiplex PCR; TCRdb's copy has only in-frame clones and lacks some. Of roughly 220,000 clones in the sample, 60% to 80% were seen once. Source material: PBMCs. The receptors were sampled from a woman under 40 in good health and CMV-seronegative.

This sequence joins TRBV6-5 and TRBJ2-5; 10 bases line up with TRBD2. The trim removed 5 bases at V and 5 bases at J, leaving 2 bases unmatched. The V gene's germline CDR1 is MNHEY and CDR2 SVGAGI. This CDR3 has 13 residues. The CDR3 bases are TGTGCCAGCAGTCGTAGCGGGAGGGAGACCCAGTACTTC. Protein sequence: CASSRSGRETQYF.

The sample holds a few counts of this clone. V is TRBV30 and J is TRBJ2-7, with a weak D call TRBD2 (5 bases). Trimming stripped 4 bases from V and 6 bases from J, with 16 bases between. This CDR3 region has 13 residues. In germline, CDR1 is GTSNPN, CDR2 SVGIG (reference sequence). CDR3 amino acids: CAWNLGSGSEQYF. The CDR3 bases are TGTGCCTGGAATTTGGGGTCGGGGTCCGAGCAGTACTTC. Full variable domain (outside the CDR3, taken from reference TRBV30 and TRBJ2-7): SQTIHQWPATLVQPVGSPLSLECTVEGTSNPNLYWYRQAAGRGLQLLFYSVGIGQISSEVPQNLSASRPQDRQFILSSKKLLLSDSGFYLCAWNLGSGSEQYFGPGTRLTVT.

V is TRBV30 and J is TRBJ2-5; D remains ambiguous. The CDR3 sequence is 11 residues long. The V end lost 1 base, the J end lost 4 bases, and 4 bases lay between the germline ends. Germline lookup yields CDR1 GTSNPN and CDR2 SVGIG (reference sequence). The CDR3 DNA is TGTGCCTGGAGTGCCGGAGAGACCCAGTACTTC. Protein sequence: CAWSAGETQYF.

For this clone: One end of the junction fails to match germline, which may point to a read error. The chain couples TRBV7-9 to TRBJ1-4; D possibly corresponds to TRBD1 (5 bases). The CDR3 covers 14 residues. CDR1 SEHNR and CDR2 FQNEAQ come from the germline V gene (reference sequence). The CDR3 is CAGSLGAENEKLFF. CDR3 nucleotide sequence: TGTGCCGGCAGCTTAGGGGCAGAAAATGAAAAACTGTTTTTT.

The V call is TRBV6-5, the J call TRBJ2-1; D possibly corresponds to TRBD1 (6 bases). Trimming removed 5 bases from V and 10 bases from J, with 12 bases in between. The CDR3 totals 12 residues. The germline CDR1 and CDR2 sequences are MNHEY and SVGAGI. This CDR3 is CASSPQGLEQFF. The DNA of the CDR3 is TGTGCCAGCAGTCCGCAGGGGTTGGAGCAGTTCTTC.

This clone was counted only a few times. Different DNA sequences within this sample yield the same CDR3. J is TRBJ2-3 and V is TRBV5-1, with D hard to call. V gave up 2 bases and J gave up 1 base, with 8 bases separating them. The CDR3 has 14 amino acids. Germline-derived CDR1 and CDR2 are SGHRS and YFSETQ. CDR3 protein: CASSLGGGTDTQYF. CDR3 sequence (DNA): TGCGCCAGCAGCTTAGGCGGCGGCACAGATACGCAGTATTTT.

V is TRBV4-1 and J is TRBJ2-1, with 9 bases lining up with TRBD1. J lost 5 bases, V lost 0 bases, and 8 bases had no gene match. Germline lookup yields CDR1 MGHRA and CDR2 YSYEKL. There are 17 residues in the CDR3. This CDR3 reads CASSQEVEQGAHNEQFF. DNA of the CDR3: TGCGCCAGCAGCCAAGAGGTGGAACAGGGGGCCCACAATGAGCAGTTCTTC.

The V and J genes are TRBV7-9 and TRBJ2-7; D is perhaps TRBD2 (6 bases). From germline, CDR1 is SEHNR and CDR2 FQNEAQ (reference sequence). The CDR3 contains 14 residues. Trimming removed 5 bases at V and 3 bases at J, with 14 bases between. The DNA of the CDR3 is TGTGCCAGCAGCCCCCGGGACGGGAGCTACGAGCAGTACTTC. Translation: CASSPRDGSYEQYF.

The J gene is TRBJ1-4, the V gene TRBV5-4, with 9 bases fitting TRBD1. The V gene's germline CDR1 is SGHNT and CDR2 YYREEE (reference sequence). This CDR3 has 14 amino acids. The trim removed 3 bases at V and 5 bases at J, leaving 2 bases unmatched. The DNA for the CDR3 is TGTGCCAGCAGCTGGACAGGGGAGAATGAAAAACTGTTTTTT. It yields the protein CASSWTGENEKLFF.

The V gene is TRBV30, the J gene TRBJ1-1; 7 positions agree with TRBD1. This CDR3 comprises 17 residues. The ends lost 2 bases at V and 6 bases at J; junction bases unmatched: 18. Germline CDR1 reads GTSNPN; CDR2 reads SVGIG (reference sequence). CDR3 in DNA: TGTGCCTGGAGTCAAAACAGGGGTAGGGCGTTAAGGGCTGAAGCTTTCTTT. This sequence encodes CAWSQNRGRALRAEAFF.

CDR3 sequence reads: CASSQGAGYEQYF. CDR3 in DNA: TGTGCCAGCAGCCAAGGGGCAGGTTACGAGCAGTACTTC. The chain combines TRBV4-2 with TRBJ2-7; D gene uncertain. The germline gives CDR1 LGHNA, CDR2 YNFKEQ. CDR3 length equals 13 residues. V lost 1 base to trimming and J lost 4 bases, with 8 bases between them.

CDR3 bases: TGTGCCTGGACTGGTGCTAGCGGGGGGCCGGGAGAGACCCAGTACTTC. It is translated as CAWTGASGGPGETQYF. The chain combines TRBV30 with TRBJ2-5, with TRBD2 matching 11 bases. This CDR3 comprises 16 residues. Germline-derived CDR1 and CDR2 are GTSNPN and SVGIG (reference sequence). The trim removed 4 bases at V and 4 bases at J, leaving 11 bases unmatched.

This chain joins TRBV30 and TRBJ2-6; 7 nucleotides align to TRBD1. The CDR3 is 19 residues long. With 3 bases clipped from V and 4 bases from J, the junction kept 18 bases outside the gene matches. Per germline, CDR1 GTSNPN and CDR2 SVGIG (reference sequence). The CDR3 DNA sequence: TGTGCCTGGAGGCCGCTTAAGGGGGCGCAGGTCTCCGGGGCCAACGTCCTGACTTTC. Translation gives CAWRPLKGAQVSGANVLTF.

The chain joins TRBV5-6 to TRBJ2-5; 7 nucleotides match TRBD2. Germline lookup yields CDR1 SGHDT and CDR2 YYEEEE. Losses at the gene ends were 4 bases for V and 5 bases for J; bases not matched to a gene: 8. The CDR3 has 14 amino acids. The CDR3 here is CASSTGGGWETQYF. CDR3 DNA sequence: TGTGCCAGCAGCACGGGGGGTGGTTGGGAGACCCAGTACTTC.

This chain joins TRBV5-1 and TRBJ2-7; the match to TRBD2 covers 7 bases. There are 15 residues in the CDR3. CDR1 and CDR2 from the germline V gene are SGHRS and YFSETQ. After removal of 0 bases from V and 2 bases from J, the junction contained 5 bases not matched to a gene. The CDR3 region is CASSLAGGKAYEQYF. The CDR3, as DNA: TGCGCCAGCAGCTTGGCCGGGGGGAAGGCCTACGAGCAGTACTTC.